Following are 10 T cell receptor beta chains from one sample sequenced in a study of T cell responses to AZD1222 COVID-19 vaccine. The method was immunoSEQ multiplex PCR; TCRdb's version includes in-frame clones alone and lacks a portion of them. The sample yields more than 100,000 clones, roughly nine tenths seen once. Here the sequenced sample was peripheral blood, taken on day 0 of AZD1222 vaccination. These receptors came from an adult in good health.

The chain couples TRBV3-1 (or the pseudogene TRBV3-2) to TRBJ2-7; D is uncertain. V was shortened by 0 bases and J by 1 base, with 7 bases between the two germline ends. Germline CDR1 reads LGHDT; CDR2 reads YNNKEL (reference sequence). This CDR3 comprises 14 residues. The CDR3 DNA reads TGTGCCAGCAGCCAAGAATCGCCATCCTACGAGCAGTACTTC. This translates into CASSQESPSYEQYF.

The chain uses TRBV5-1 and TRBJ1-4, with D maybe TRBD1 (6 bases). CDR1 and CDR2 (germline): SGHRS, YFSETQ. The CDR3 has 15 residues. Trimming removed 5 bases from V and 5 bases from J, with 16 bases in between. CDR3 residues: CASSPSGGPNEKLFF. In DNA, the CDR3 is TGCGCCAGCAGTCCGTCGGGGGGCCCCAATGAAAAACTGTTTTTT.

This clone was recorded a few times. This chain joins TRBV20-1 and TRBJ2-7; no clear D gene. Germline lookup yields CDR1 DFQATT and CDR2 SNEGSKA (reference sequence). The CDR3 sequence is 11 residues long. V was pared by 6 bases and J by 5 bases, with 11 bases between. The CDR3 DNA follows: TGCAGTGCCCCCGCCAGCCACGAGCAGTACTTC. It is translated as CSAPASHEQYF.

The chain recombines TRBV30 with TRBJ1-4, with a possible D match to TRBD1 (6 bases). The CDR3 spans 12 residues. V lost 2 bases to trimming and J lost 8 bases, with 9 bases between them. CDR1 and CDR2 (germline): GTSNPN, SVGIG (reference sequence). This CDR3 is CAWSNRGEKLFF. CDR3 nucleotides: TGTGCCTGGAGTAATAGGGGGGAAAAACTGTTTTTT.

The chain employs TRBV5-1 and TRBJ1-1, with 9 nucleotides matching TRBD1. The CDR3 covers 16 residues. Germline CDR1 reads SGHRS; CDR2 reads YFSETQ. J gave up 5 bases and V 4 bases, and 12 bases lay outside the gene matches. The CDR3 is CASSVDLNRGRTEAFF. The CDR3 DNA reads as TGCGCCAGCAGCGTTGACCTGAACAGGGGGCGGACTGAAGCTTTCTTT.

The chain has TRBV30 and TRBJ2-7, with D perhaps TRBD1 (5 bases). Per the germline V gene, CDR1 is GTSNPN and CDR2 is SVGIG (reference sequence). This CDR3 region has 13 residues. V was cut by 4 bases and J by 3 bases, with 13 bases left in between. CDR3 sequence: CAWIPQGDYEQYF. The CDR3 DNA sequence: TGTGCCTGGATACCACAAGGGGACTACGAGCAGTACTTC.

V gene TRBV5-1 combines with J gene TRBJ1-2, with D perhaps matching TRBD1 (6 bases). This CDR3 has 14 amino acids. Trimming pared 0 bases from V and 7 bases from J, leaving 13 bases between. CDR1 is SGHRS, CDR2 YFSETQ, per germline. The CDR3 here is CASSLAGGGGGYTF. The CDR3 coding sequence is TGCGCCAGCAGCTTGGCCGGCGGGGGCGGTGGCTACACCTTC.

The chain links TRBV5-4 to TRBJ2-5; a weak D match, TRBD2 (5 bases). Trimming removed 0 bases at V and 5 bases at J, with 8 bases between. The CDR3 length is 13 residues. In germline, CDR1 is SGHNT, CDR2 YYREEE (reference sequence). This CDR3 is CASSLAPGETQYF. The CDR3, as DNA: TGTGCCAGCAGCTTGGCCCCGGGGGAGACCCAGTACTTC.

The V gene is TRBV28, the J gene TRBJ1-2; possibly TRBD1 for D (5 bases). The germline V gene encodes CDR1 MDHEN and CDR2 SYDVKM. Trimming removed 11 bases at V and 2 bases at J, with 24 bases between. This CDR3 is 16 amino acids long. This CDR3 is CAAVGAGRIGNYGYTF. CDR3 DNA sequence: TGTGCCGCGGTTGGGGCAGGGCGAATAGGAAACTATGGCTACACCTTC.

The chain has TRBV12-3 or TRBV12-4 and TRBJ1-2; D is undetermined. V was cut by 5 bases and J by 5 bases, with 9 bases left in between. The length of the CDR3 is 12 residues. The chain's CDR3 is CASSNTEYGYTF. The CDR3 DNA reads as TGTGCCAGCAGTAATACAGAATATGGCTACACCTTC.